Below, 13 T cell receptor beta chains from the same sample are listed, as sequenced in a study of blood T cells in healthy people across ages. A second 7 to 11 cycle PCR used barcoded and J-beta primers. Each CDR3 protein is one row after TCRdb ran MiXCR on the 5' RACE reads. In the table there are 1.5 million to 2 million distinct CDR3 sequences, about 28% of which are singletons. The sequenced sample consisted of blood. The receptors originated from a woman aged 30 to 39 in good health.

V usage is TRBV6-1 and J usage is TRBJ2-7, with a weak D call TRBD2 (6 bases). Looked up from germline, CDR1 is MNHNS and CDR2 is SASEGT. Between the trimmed V and J ends, which lost 4 bases and 3 bases, there was a span of 19 bases. CDR3 length: 16 residues. Here the CDR3 reads CASSAQGLDPFYEQYF. The CDR3, as DNA: TGTGCCAGCAGTGCCCAGGGACTTGATCCTTTCTACGAGCAGTACTTC.

This clonotype was counted many times. This chain uses TRBV29-1 with TRBJ2-4; D uncertain. Trimming removed 1 base at V and 4 bases at J, with 5 bases between. Germline assignment: CDR1 SQVTM and CDR2 ANQGSEA. This CDR3 contains 12 residues. CDR3 coding DNA: TGCAGCGTTGAAGGAACAAAAAACATTCAGTACTTC. Protein: CSVEGTKNIQYF.

This chain uses TRBV4-2 with TRBJ2-3; TRBD2 agrees at 14 bases. The CDR3 is 21 amino acids. Germline V gives CDR1 LGHNA, CDR2 YNFKEQ. V lost 0 bases, J lost 0 bases, and 11 bases stayed unmatched. The CDR3 reads CASSQELSGTSGGSSTDTQYF. Written as DNA, the CDR3 is TGTGCCAGCAGCCAAGAGTTGAGCGGGACTAGCGGGGGCTCTAGCACAGATACGCAGTATTTT.

At least ten counts were recorded for this clonotype. The chain employs TRBV29-1 and TRBJ2-1; D not certain. The CDR3 extends over 12 amino acids. CDR1 and CDR2 from the germline V gene are SQVTM and ANQGSEA. V dropped 0 bases and J dropped 8 bases, with 8 bases sitting between them. Written as DNA, the CDR3 is TGCAGCGTTGAAGAAGGCGGAGATGAGCAGTTCTTC. This gives the protein CSVEEGGDEQFF.

V gene TRBV19 combines with J gene TRBJ1-2; 9 bases are shared with TRBD1. The germline V gene encodes CDR1 LNHDA and CDR2 SQIVND (reference sequence). V was clipped by 4 bases and J by 4 bases; unmatched bases: 13. This CDR3 is 17 amino acids long. This CDR3 is CASSTPGQGRRGYGYTF. Here the CDR3 DNA reads TGTGCCAGTAGTACCCCGGGACAGGGAAGGAGGGGCTATGGCTACACCTTC.

On this clonotype itself: This may arise from a read error, as a much more abundant clone is one base away. The chain links TRBV29-1 to TRBJ2-1, with TRBD1 matching 12 bases. Germline V gives CDR1 SQVTM, CDR2 ANQGSEA. There are 14 residues in the CDR3. The CDR3 reads CSVNSGQGANEQVF. CDR3 coding DNA: TGCAGCGTTAATTCGGGACAGGGGGCTAATGAGCAGGTCTTC.

The rearrangement links TRBV12-3 or TRBV12-4 to TRBJ2-5; D is possibly TRBD1 (5 bases). CDR3 length: 14 residues. V shed 10 bases and J shed 0 bases, with 15 bases lying between them. The CDR3 sequence is CATTTDKHQETQYF. The CDR3 DNA follows: TGTGCCACCACAACGGACAAGCACCAAGAGACCCAGTACTTC.

At least ten counts were recorded for this clonotype. J is TRBJ2-1 and V is TRBV20-1; D is ambiguous. The ends were cut back, 3 bases at V and 0 bases at J, with 9 bases in the middle. The CDR3 runs 14 residues. Per germline, CDR1 DFQATT and CDR2 SNEGSKA (reference sequence). The CDR3 nucleotides read TGCAGTGCTAGGCTCAGGAGCTCCTACAATGAGCAGTTCTTC. This encodes CSARLRSSYNEQFF.

This chain uses TRBV7-2 with TRBJ2-1, with 7 bases fitting TRBD2. The CDR3 loop spans 11 amino acids. CDR1 and CDR2 from the germline V gene are SGHTA and FQGNSA. The CDR3 nucleotides are TGTAGCGGGAGCTCCTACAATGAGCAGTTCTTC. Encoded protein: CSGSSYNEQFF.

In this sample, this clonotype turned up many times. The genes are TRBV9 and TRBJ1-2; TRBD1 matches at 8 bases. The V gene end was trimmed by 4 bases and the J gene end by 0 bases; junction bases not matched to a gene: 5. CDR3 length: 15 amino acids. Germline V gene lookup returns CDR1 SGDLS and CDR2 YYNGEE. CDR3 in DNA: TGTGCCAGCAGCCCTGGGACAGGACCTAACTATGGCTACACCTTC. It is translated as CASSPGTGPNYGYTF.

The CDR3 loop reads CASSRTGVNPEAFF. The CDR3 nucleotides read TGCGCCAGCAGCAGGACAGGGGTGAATCCTGAAGCTTTCTTT. The chain has TRBV5-1 and TRBJ1-1, with 9 bases fitting TRBD1. The V gene end was trimmed by 4 bases and the J gene end by 6 bases; junction bases not matched to a gene: 7. The CDR3 runs 14 residues. The germline V gene encodes CDR1 SGHRS and CDR2 YFSETQ.

This clonotype appeared many times. The rearrangement uses TRBV12-3 or TRBV12-4 and TRBJ1-3; unclear D gene. V was pared by 4 bases and J by 2 bases, with 0 bases between. This CDR3 has 11 residues. CDR3 nucleotides: TGTGCCAGCAGTTCTGGAAACACCATATATTTT. Translating it yields CASSSGNTIYF.

This clonotype was seen many times. The V and J genes are TRBV20-1 and TRBJ2-7; TRBD2 aligns across 7 bases. Unmatched junction bases numbered 4, after V lost 2 bases and J lost 0 bases. From germline, CDR1 is DFQATT and CDR2 SNEGSKA (reference sequence). The CDR3 contains 14 residues. For the CDR3, the DNA is TGCAGTGCTAGACCAGCGGGAAGCTCCTACGAGCAGTACTTC. It yields the protein CSARPAGSSYEQYF.